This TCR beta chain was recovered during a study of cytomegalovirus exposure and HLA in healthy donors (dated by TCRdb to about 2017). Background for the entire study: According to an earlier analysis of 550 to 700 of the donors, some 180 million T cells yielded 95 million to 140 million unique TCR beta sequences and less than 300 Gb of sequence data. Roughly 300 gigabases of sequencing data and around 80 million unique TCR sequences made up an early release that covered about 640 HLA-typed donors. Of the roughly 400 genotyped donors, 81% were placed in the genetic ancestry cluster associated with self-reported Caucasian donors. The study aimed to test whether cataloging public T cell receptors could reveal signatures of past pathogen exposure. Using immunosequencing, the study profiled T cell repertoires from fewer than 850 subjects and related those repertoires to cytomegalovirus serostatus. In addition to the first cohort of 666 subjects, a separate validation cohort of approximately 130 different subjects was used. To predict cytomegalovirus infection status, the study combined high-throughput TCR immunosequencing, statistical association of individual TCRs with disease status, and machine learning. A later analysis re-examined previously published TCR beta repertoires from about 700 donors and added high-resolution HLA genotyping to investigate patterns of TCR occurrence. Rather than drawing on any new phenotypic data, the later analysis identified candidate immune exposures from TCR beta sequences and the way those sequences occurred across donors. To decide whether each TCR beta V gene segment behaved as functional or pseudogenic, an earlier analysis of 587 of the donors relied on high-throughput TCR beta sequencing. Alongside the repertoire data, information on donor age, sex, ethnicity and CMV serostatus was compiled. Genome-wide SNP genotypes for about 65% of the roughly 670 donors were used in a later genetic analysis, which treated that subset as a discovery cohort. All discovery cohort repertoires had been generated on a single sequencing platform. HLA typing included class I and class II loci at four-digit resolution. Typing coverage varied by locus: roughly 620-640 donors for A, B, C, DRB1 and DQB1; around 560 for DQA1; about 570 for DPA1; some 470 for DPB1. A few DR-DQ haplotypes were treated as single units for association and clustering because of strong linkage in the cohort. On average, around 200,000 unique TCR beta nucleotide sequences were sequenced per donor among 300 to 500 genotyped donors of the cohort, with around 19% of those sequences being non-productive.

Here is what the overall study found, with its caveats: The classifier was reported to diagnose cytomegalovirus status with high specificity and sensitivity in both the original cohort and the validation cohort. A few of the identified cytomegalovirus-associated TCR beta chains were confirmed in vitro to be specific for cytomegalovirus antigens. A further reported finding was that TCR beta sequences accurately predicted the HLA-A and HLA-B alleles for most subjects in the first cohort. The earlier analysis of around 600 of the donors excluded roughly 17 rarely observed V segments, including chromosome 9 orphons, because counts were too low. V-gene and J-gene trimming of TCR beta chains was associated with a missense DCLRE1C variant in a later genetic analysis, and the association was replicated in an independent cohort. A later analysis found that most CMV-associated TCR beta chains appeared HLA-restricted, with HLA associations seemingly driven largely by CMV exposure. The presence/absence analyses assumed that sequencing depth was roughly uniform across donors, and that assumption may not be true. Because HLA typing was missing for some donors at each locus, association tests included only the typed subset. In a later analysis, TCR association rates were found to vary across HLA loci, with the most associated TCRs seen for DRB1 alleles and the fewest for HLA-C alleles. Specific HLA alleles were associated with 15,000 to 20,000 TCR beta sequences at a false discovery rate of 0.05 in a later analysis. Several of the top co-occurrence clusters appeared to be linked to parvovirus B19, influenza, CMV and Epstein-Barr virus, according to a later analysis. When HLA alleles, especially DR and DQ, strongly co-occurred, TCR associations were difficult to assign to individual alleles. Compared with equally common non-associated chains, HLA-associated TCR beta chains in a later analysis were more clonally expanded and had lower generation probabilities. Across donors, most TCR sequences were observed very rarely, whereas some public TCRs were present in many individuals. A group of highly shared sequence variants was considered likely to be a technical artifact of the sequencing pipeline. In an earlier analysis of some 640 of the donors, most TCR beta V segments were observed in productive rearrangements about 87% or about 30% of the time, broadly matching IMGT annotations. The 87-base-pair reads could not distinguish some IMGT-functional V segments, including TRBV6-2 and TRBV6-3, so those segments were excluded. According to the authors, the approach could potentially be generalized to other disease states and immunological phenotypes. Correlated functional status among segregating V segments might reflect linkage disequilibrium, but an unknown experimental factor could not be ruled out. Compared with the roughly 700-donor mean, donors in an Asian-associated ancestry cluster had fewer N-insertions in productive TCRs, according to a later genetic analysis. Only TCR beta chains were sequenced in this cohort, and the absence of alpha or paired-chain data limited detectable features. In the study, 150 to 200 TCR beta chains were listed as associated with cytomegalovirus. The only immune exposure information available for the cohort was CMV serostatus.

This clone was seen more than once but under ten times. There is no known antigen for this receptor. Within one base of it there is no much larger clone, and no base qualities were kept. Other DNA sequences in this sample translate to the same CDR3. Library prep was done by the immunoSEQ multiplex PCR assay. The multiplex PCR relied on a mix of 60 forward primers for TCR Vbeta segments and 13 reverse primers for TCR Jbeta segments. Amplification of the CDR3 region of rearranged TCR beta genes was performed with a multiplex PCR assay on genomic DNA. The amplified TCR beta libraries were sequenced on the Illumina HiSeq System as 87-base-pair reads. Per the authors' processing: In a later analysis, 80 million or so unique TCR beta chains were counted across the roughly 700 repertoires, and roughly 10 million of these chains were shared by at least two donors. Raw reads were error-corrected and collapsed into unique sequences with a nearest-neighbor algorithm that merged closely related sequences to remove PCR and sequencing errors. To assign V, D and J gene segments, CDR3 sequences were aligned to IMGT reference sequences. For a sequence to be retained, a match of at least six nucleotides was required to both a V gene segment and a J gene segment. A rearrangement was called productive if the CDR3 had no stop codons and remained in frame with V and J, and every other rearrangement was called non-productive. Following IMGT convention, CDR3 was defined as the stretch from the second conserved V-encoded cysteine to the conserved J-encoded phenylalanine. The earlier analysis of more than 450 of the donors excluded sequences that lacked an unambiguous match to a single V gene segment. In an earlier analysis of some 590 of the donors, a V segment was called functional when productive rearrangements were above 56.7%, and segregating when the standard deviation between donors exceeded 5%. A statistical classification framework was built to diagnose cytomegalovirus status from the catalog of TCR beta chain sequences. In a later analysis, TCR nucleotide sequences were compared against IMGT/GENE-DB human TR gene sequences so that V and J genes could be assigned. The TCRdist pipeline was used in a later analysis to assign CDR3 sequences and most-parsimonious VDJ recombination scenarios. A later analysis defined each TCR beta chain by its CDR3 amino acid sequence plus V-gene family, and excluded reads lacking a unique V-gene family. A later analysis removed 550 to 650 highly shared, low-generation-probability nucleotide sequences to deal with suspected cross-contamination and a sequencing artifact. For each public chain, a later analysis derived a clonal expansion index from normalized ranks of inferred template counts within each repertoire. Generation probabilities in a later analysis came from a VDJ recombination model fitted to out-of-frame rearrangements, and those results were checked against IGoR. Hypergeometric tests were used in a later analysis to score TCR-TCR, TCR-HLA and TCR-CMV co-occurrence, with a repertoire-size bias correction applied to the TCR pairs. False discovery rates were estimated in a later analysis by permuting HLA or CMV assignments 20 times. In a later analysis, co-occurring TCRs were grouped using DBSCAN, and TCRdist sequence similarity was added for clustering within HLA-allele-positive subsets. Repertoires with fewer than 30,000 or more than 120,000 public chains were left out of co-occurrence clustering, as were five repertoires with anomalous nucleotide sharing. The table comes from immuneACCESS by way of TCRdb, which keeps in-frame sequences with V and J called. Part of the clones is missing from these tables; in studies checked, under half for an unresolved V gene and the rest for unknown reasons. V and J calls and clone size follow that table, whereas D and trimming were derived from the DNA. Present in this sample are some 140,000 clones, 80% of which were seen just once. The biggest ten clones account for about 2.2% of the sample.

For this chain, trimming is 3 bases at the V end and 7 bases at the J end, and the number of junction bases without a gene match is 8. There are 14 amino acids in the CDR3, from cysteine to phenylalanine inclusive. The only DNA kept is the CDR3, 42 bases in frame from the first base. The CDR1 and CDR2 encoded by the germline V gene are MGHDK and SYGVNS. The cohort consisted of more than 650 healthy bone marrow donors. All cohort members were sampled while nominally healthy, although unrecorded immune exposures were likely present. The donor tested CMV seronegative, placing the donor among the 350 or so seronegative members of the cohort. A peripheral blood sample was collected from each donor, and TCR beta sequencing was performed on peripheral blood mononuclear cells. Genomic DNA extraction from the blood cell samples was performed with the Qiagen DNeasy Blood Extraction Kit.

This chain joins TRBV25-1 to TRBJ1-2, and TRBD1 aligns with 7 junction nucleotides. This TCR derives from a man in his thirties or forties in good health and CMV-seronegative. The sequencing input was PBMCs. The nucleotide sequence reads TGTGCCAGCAGTGACCATTCGGACAGGCCTGGCTACACCTTC. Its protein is CASSDHSDRPGYTF.